What follows are 25 T cell receptor beta chains derived from one specimen sequenced in a study of response to subunit inactivated influenza vaccine. Via MiXCR, TCRdb re-called the RT-PCR reads, giving one row per CDR3 protein. The top ten clones hold 11% of a sample with roughly 570,000 distinct CDR3 sequences, around 15% of them seen once. Sample: PBMCs from blood, taken less than 13 days after vaccination. These receptors were collected from a man aged 50 to 59 who received an inactivated influenza vaccine.

With respect to this clonotype: This may stem from a read error, because a much larger clone lies one nucleotide away. V gene TRBV18 combines with J gene TRBJ2-1; 11 nucleotides align to TRBD2. J lost 7 bases, V lost 6 bases, and 11 bases had no gene match. The CDR3 length is 16 residues. CDR1 is KGHSH, CDR2 LQKENI, per germline. The CDR3 loop is CASSIGTSGVGNEQFF. The CDR3 DNA is TGTGCCAGCTCCATTGGGACTAGCGGAGTCGGGAATGAGCAGTTCTTC.

The V gene is TRBV12-3 or TRBV12-4, the J gene TRBJ1-2; no clear D gene. Deletions cut 2 bases from V and 11 bases from J, with 12 bases between. The CDR3 has 12 amino acids. The CDR3 DNA is TGTGCCAGCAGTTTAATAGGAGTAGGGTACACCTTC. Translating it yields CASSLIGVGYTF.

The chain employs TRBV28 and TRBJ2-5, with a possible D match to TRBD1 (5 bases). The V end lost 6 bases, the J end lost 5 bases, and 16 bases lay between the germline ends. This CDR3 has 14 residues. The germline gives CDR1 MDHEN, CDR2 SYDVKM. This CDR3 is CASRGPGLSETQYF. CDR3 nucleotides: TGTGCCAGCAGGGGGCCCGGGTTGTCGGAGACCCAGTACTTC.

This clonotype was detected many times. This chain uses TRBV5-1 with TRBJ1-3, with a possible D match to TRBD1 (5 bases). Germline V gene lookup returns CDR1 SGHRS and CDR2 YFSETQ. V was clipped by 4 bases and J by 0 bases, with 8 bases between them. The length of the CDR3 is 14 residues. The CDR3 loop reads CASSPGTSGNTIYF. The DNA of the CDR3 is TGCGCCAGCAGCCCCGGGACCTCTGGAAACACCATATATTTT.

This clonotype occurred a few times. V is TRBV7-2 and J is TRBJ1-1; D might be TRBD1 (6 bases). The CDR3 totals 14 residues. The ends were cut back, 2 bases at V and 4 bases at J, with 11 bases in the middle. The germline V gene encodes CDR1 SGHTA and CDR2 FQGNSA. This CDR3 is CASSLNRAATEAFF. As DNA, the CDR3 is TGTGCCAGCAGCTTAAACAGGGCAGCCACTGAAGCTTTCTTT.

Concerning this clonotype: A much larger clone lies a single base off, so this may be a read error. The rearrangement uses TRBV11-2 and TRBJ2-3, with 9 bases lining up with TRBD2. Looked up from germline, CDR1 is SGHAT and CDR2 is FQNNGV. The CDR3 has 19 amino acids. In DNA form, the CDR3 reads TGTGCCAGCAGCTTAAGTGTAGGCCTTAGCGGGGGAAAGGTAGATACGCAGTGTTTT. Protein: CASSLSVGLSGGKVDTQCF.

This clonotype was recorded many times. The V call is TRBV20-1, the J call TRBJ2-5; possible D gene TRBD1, 6 bases. The CDR3 loop spans 14 amino acids. Germline V CDR1 and CDR2: DFQATT, SNEGSKA (reference sequence). V was clipped by 1 base and J by 3 bases, with 12 bases between them. This chain's CDR3 is CSARATDSKETQYF. The DNA of the CDR3 is TGCAGTGCTAGAGCCACGGACAGCAAAGAGACCCAGTACTTC.

The chain couples TRBV2 to TRBJ2-7, with unresolved D. The CDR3 totals 15 residues. The V end was cut by 1 base, the J end by 0 bases, with 10 bases between. The germline V gene has CDR1 SNHLY and CDR2 FYNNEI. Here the CDR3 DNA reads TGTGCCAGCAGTGAAGGTCCGCCGAGCTCCTACGAGCAGTACTTC. Encoded protein: CASSEGPPSSYEQYF. The whole variable domain, remainder taken from reference TRBV2 and TRBJ2-7, is EPEVTQTPSHQVTQMGQEVILRCVPISNHLYFYWYRQILGQKVEFLVSFYNNEISEKSEIFDDQFSVERPDGSNFTLKIRSTKLEDSAMYFCASSEGPPSSYEQYFGPGTRLTVT.

This clonotype showed up just a few times. This chain connects TRBV5-1 to TRBJ1-1; no clear D gene. Germline CDR1 and CDR2: SGHRS and YFSETQ. V lost 2 bases to trimming and J lost 4 bases, with 9 bases between them. The CDR3 runs 13 residues. The CDR3 coding sequence is TGCGCCAGCAGCTTCCACGAGGCCACTGAAGCTTTCTTT. Protein product: CASSFHEATEAFF.

This chain links TRBV4-1 with TRBJ2-2; the match to TRBD1 covers 11 bases. The CDR3 loop spans 15 amino acids. V was pared by 4 bases and J by 7 bases, with 5 bases of the junction left unmatched. Looked up from germline, CDR1 is MGHRA and CDR2 is YSYEKL. The CDR3 sequence: CASSLRDRGDGELFF. For the CDR3, the DNA is TGCGCCAGCAGCCTCCGGGACAGGGGGGACGGGGAGCTGTTTTTT.

This rearrangement joins TRBV4-2 to TRBJ2-7, with D perhaps assigned TRBD1 or TRBD2 (5 bases each). V was clipped by 0 bases and J by 0 bases, with 9 bases between them. The germline gives CDR1 LGHNA, CDR2 YNFKEQ. CDR3 length: 15 residues. The CDR3 DNA is TGTGCCAGCAGCCAAGATAGGGACGGCTCCTACGAGCAGTACTTC. This sequence encodes CASSQDRDGSYEQYF.

This clonotype has only a few counts. This CDR3 is CASRITGKPSYEQYF. In DNA, the CDR3 is TGTGCCAGCAGGATCACAGGGAAGCCGTCCTACGAGCAGTACTTC. The chain employs TRBV12-3 or TRBV12-4 and TRBJ2-7; possibly TRBD1 for D (6 bases). V shed 6 bases and J shed 1 base, with 16 bases lying between them. There are 15 residues in the CDR3.

This clonotype showed up just a few times. An end of the junction does not agree with germline; a read error may underlie this. The chain uses TRBV29-1 and TRBJ1-1; D perhaps matches TRBD1 (5 bases). There are 11 residues in the CDR3. Germline-derived CDR1 and CDR2 are SQVTM and ANQGSEA. The CDR3, as DNA: TGCAGCGTTTGGGGGGACGGTCTGCTGGTCTTT. It is translated as CSVWGDGLLVF.

The chain couples TRBV11-2 to TRBJ2-5; 9 bases match TRBD2. This CDR3 spans 15 amino acids. V lost 5 bases to trimming and J lost 6 bases; unmatched junction nucleotides: 10. Germline CDR1 and CDR2: SGHAT and FQNNGV. The CDR3 spells CASSLTSGGSQTQYF. The CDR3 bases are TGTGCCAGCAGCCTTACCAGCGGGGGGTCGCAGACCCAGTACTTC.

This clonotype was counted only a few times. The gene calls are TRBV3-1 and TRBJ1-1; possibly TRBD1 for D (6 bases). CDR3 length: 16 amino acids. Germline CDR1 is LGHDT and CDR2 is YNNKEL (reference sequence). Trimming removed 5 bases at V and 0 bases at J, with 16 bases between. CDR3 sequence: CASSLGGSGMNTEAFF. The CDR3, as DNA: TGTGCCAGCAGCTTGGGGGGCTCTGGGATGAACACTGAAGCTTTCTTT.

The table lists this clonotype with a few counts. V and J are TRBV4-2 and TRBJ2-7, with 11 bases fitting TRBD2. The CDR3 runs to 17 residues. Germline V gene data show CDR1 as LGHNA and CDR2 as YNFKEQ. V shed 0 bases, J shed 1 base, and the junction held 5 bases outside the gene matches. In nucleotides, the CDR3 is TGTGCCAGCAGCCAAGAGCGAAGACTAGCGGGGTCCTACGAGCAGTACTTC. Its protein is CASSQERRLAGSYEQYF.

This clonotype has a handful of counts. V usage is TRBV10-3 and J usage is TRBJ1-2; no clear D. The V and J ends lost 3 bases and 8 bases respectively, with 19 bases between them. Germline V gives CDR1 ENHRY, CDR2 SYGVKD. The CDR3 totals 15 residues. The CDR3 here is CAISDVARPMRGYTF. For the CDR3, the DNA is TGTGCCATCAGTGACGTTGCGCGCCCTATGCGGGGCTACACCTTC.

This clonotype was seen at least ten times. This sequence joins TRBV20-1 and TRBJ2-3, with 9 bases lining up with TRBD2. With V trimmed by 6 bases and J by 2 bases, 6 bases remained unmatched. The CDR3 loop spans 14 amino acids. Germline-derived CDR1 and CDR2 are DFQATT and SNEGSKA (reference sequence). CDR3 protein: CSAQPSGDTDTQYF. The CDR3 DNA reads as TGCAGTGCCCAACCTAGCGGGGACACAGATACGCAGTATTTT.

The chain combines TRBV28 with TRBJ1-2; D gene uncertain. The CDR3 length is 12 residues. Germline assignment: CDR1 MDHEN and CDR2 SYDVKM. The ends were cut back, 5 bases at V and 4 bases at J, with 8 bases in the middle. CDR3 sequence reads: CASSDTLYGYTF. CDR3 DNA: TGTGCCAGCAGTGACACTCTCTATGGCTACACCTTC.

V gene TRBV10-3 combines with J gene TRBJ2-3; D is undetermined. The germline CDR1 and CDR2 sequences are ENHRY and SYGVKD. Trimming stripped 0 bases from V and 0 bases from J, with 10 bases between. The CDR3 consists of 16 residues. The CDR3 loop reads CAISESGSTSTDTQYF. The DNA of the CDR3 is TGTGCCATCAGTGAGTCTGGGTCGACTAGCACAGATACGCAGTATTTT.

This rearrangement joins TRBV7-9 to TRBJ1-2, with 9 bases matching TRBD1. The V and J ends lost 6 bases and 6 bases, in that order; junction bases with no gene match: 5. Germline CDR1 and CDR2: SEHNR and FQNEAQ (reference sequence). The CDR3 is 13 amino acids. The CDR3 is CASRTGTGNGYTF. Written as DNA, the CDR3 is TGTGCCAGCAGGACCGGGACAGGGAATGGCTACACCTTC.

This clonotype has a handful of counts. The genes are TRBV18 and TRBJ2-4; a possible D gene is TRBD1 (5 bases). Germline-derived CDR1 and CDR2 are KGHSH and LQKENI. The CDR3 length is 15 residues. V lost 4 bases to trimming and J lost 7 bases, with 17 bases between them. In DNA form, the CDR3 reads TGTGCCAGCTCACGTGACACAGGAGATGTGAACATTCAGTACTTC. It codes for CASSRDTGDVNIQYF.

The chain couples TRBV10-1 to TRBJ2-5; TRBD1 aligns across 8 bases. V gave up 3 bases and J gave up 3 bases; unmatched junction bases: 9. This CDR3 spans 16 amino acids. Per germline, CDR1 WNHNN and CDR2 SYGVQD (reference sequence). CDR3 nucleotides: TGCGCCAGCAGTGAATGGGTGGGACAGGACAAAGAGACCCAGTACTTC. It is translated as CASSEWVGQDKETQYF.

This clonotype came up a few times. CDR3 coding DNA: TGTGCCAGCAGCCATAGGACGGCGAACACTGAAGCTTTCTTT. Its translation is CASSHRTANTEAFF. The chain is built from TRBV13 and TRBJ1-1; D not certain. Looked up from germline, CDR1 is PRHDT and CDR2 is FYEKMQ (reference sequence). The CDR3 is made up of 14 amino acids. Trimming took off 5 bases at V and 1 base at J, with 11 bases between the two ends.

J is TRBJ1-1 and V is TRBV28; D unclear. The germline V and J ends were trimmed by 4 bases and 6 bases, with 12 bases remaining between them. Germline V gene lookup returns CDR1 MDHEN and CDR2 SYDVKM. The CDR3 consists of 13 residues. The CDR3 protein is CASSWPGSPEAFF. The CDR3 bases are TGTGCCAGCAGTTGGCCGGGGAGTCCTGAAGCTTTCTTT.